This T cell receptor beta chain was identified during a study of naive and memory T cell subsets. The CDR3 runs 15 residues. The germline V gene has CDR1 SSHAT and CDR2 FNYEAQ (reference sequence). A word on this clonotype: A read error may produce the germline difference seen at one junction end.

Two oligonucleotides, mixed equimolar, formed the beta constant-region primer covering TRBC1 and TRBC2. Ligated cDNA was amplified by four rounds of PCR with nested alpha and beta constant-region primers and SP2. MiXCR, run by TCRdb on the UMI-ligation and nested PCR reads, gives a single entry per CDR3 protein. The sample has some 110,000 distinct CDR3 sequences; 36% are singletons. This sequence originates from a human donor in good health. Sequencing was done on a sample of central memory CD4+ T cells from blood. The V call is TRBV7-7, the J call TRBJ2-2, with 10 bases that match TRBD2. The CDR3 region is CASSLRTSGAGELFF. The CDR3 region has the DNA TGTGCTAGCAGCTTAAGGACTAGCGGCGCCGGGGAGCTGTTTTTT.